Listed below are T cell receptor beta chains from one sample, sequenced in a study of cytomegalovirus exposure and HLA in healthy donors. Profiling relied on immunoSEQ multiplex PCR, and the TCRdb table lists in-frame clones only, not all of them. The sample lists about 180,000 clones, 65% to 75% occurring once. Sequencing was done on a sample of PBMCs. Source of these receptors: a human donor in good health. The CDR3 runs from the conserved cysteine through the conserved F or W. The order of the fields is J gene, clone size, V gene, D gene, CDR3 DNA, CDR3 protein. D genes are given only for firm matches. Size tells how often a clone was seen (once, few, many) or the class of an expanded clone, and some rows leave it out.

j_gene: TRBJ2-2; abundance: .; v_gene: TRBV14; d_gene: .; CDR3nt: TGTGCCAGCAAGGGGGAACCTAACACCGGGGAGCTGTTTTTT; CDR3aa: CASKGEPNTGELFF
j_gene: TRBJ2-7; abundance: few; v_gene: TRBV6-5; d_gene: .; CDR3nt: TGTGCCAGCAGTCCAACCGCGGGACCGGGCGGCGAGCAGTACTTC; CDR3aa: CASSPTAGPGGEQYF
j_gene: TRBJ2-3; abundance: .; v_gene: TRBV7-6; d_gene: .; CDR3nt: TGTGCCAGCAGCTTAGGCGGGGCTAGTGCAGATACGCAGTATTTT; CDR3aa: CASSLGGASADTQYF
j_gene: TRBJ2-1; abundance: few; v_gene: TRBV7-3; d_gene: .; CDR3nt: TGTGCCAGCAGCTCAACGGGACACCTCAATGAGCAGTTCTTC; CDR3aa: CASSSTGHLNEQFF
j_gene: TRBJ2-7; abundance: .; v_gene: TRBV29-1; d_gene: TRBD1; CDR3nt: TGCAGTCACAGGGACAGGGGGAACGAGCAGTACTTC; CDR3aa: CSHRDRGNEQYF
j_gene: TRBJ1-4; abundance: .; v_gene: TRBV7-8; d_gene: .; CDR3nt: TGTGCCAGCAGCTCCCCACAGGTCGAAAAACTGTTTTTT; CDR3aa: CASSSPQVEKLFF
j_gene: TRBJ2-3; abundance: .; v_gene: TRBV6-5; d_gene: TRBD2; CDR3nt: TGTGCCAGCAGTTCCCTAGCGGGGGTCACAGATACGCAGTATTTT; CDR3aa: CASSSLAGVTDTQYF
j_gene: TRBJ2-1; abundance: few; v_gene: TRBV4-2; d_gene: TRBD1; CDR3nt: TGTGCCAGCAGGACAGGGGGCGGTGAGCAGTTCTTC; CDR3aa: CASRTGGGEQFF
j_gene: TRBJ1-1; abundance: .; v_gene: TRBV11-2; d_gene: .; CDR3nt: TGTGCCAGCAGCATCGCCCCCCGGGGTGAAGCTTTCTTT; CDR3aa: CASSIAPRGEAFF
j_gene: TRBJ2-7; abundance: .; v_gene: TRBV27; d_gene: .; CDR3nt: TGTGCCAGCAGTTGGGCGGGGAGCTCCTACGAGCAGTACTTC; CDR3aa: CASSWAGSSYEQYF
j_gene: TRBJ2-5; abundance: .; v_gene: TRBV4-3; d_gene: TRBD2; CDR3nt: TGCGCCAGCAGCCAAGAACGCGGGGGTGAGGAGACCCAGTACTTC; CDR3aa: CASSQERGGEETQYF
j_gene: TRBJ1-2; abundance: .; v_gene: TRBV4-1; d_gene: .; CDR3nt: TGCGCCAGCAGCCTGGGCAAGGATCCCTTCTATGGCTACACCTTC; CDR3aa: CASSLGKDPFYGYTF
j_gene: TRBJ1-3; abundance: .; v_gene: TRBV7-9; d_gene: .; CDR3nt: TGTGCCAGCAGCTCCCCAGGGGCTGGAAACACCATATATTTT; CDR3aa: CASSSPGAGNTIYF
j_gene: TRBJ1-1; abundance: few; v_gene: TRBV10-1; d_gene: .; CDR3nt: TGCGCCAGCAGTGAGAGGACATTGAACACTGAAGCTTTCTTT; CDR3aa: CASSERTLNTEAFF
j_gene: TRBJ1-2; abundance: .; v_gene: TRBV7-9; d_gene: .; CDR3nt: TGTGCCAGCAGCTTAGCTGGCAGGTTTTATGGCTACACCTTC; CDR3aa: CASSLAGRFYGYTF
j_gene: TRBJ1-1; abundance: .; v_gene: TRBV6-6; d_gene: .; CDR3nt: TGTGCCAGCAGTTACATGGGAGAGAACACTGAAGCTTTCTTT; CDR3aa: CASSYMGENTEAFF
j_gene: TRBJ2-7; abundance: .; v_gene: TRBV11-2; d_gene: .; CDR3nt: TGTGCCAGCAGCTTACGTCCCGGGGGCTACGAGCAGTACTTC; CDR3aa: CASSLRPGGYEQYF
j_gene: TRBJ2-7; abundance: few; v_gene: TRBV5-1; d_gene: .; CDR3nt: TGCGCCTCCAGGAGGGACAGCTCCTACGAGCAGTACTTC; CDR3aa: CASRRDSSYEQYF
j_gene: TRBJ1-5; abundance: .; v_gene: TRBV6-6; d_gene: .; CDR3nt: TGTGCCAGCAGTTACGCTCCGGGATTGAGCAATCAGCCCCAGCATTTT; CDR3aa: CASSYAPGLSNQPQHF
j_gene: TRBJ2-1; abundance: .; v_gene: TRBV7-6; d_gene: TRBD1; CDR3nt: TGTGCCAGCAGCGACGGATACAGGGGGCGCCCCATCAATGAGCAGTTCTTC; CDR3aa: CASSDGYRGRPINEQFF
j_gene: TRBJ2-6; abundance: .; v_gene: TRBV14; d_gene: TRBD1; CDR3nt: TGTGCCAGCAGCCAGACGCCCGCAGGGGGCTTCTTTGCCCGAGGGGCCAACGTCCTGACTTTC; CDR3aa: CASSQTPAGGFFARGANVLTF
j_gene: TRBJ1-2; abundance: .; v_gene: TRBV29-1; d_gene: TRBD1; CDR3nt: TGCAGCGGCCGGGACAGGGGGTGTGGCTACACCTTC; CDR3aa: CSGRDRGCGYTF
j_gene: TRBJ1-1; abundance: .; v_gene: TRBV6-1; d_gene: .; CDR3nt: TGTGCCAGCAGTGATTCAGGAGGCACTGAAGCTTTCTTT; CDR3aa: CASSDSGGTEAFF
j_gene: TRBJ2-1; abundance: .; v_gene: TRBV7-6; d_gene: .; CDR3nt: TGTGCCAGCAGCTTGGGTCTCTCCTCTAGCTCCTACAATGAGCAGTTCTTC; CDR3aa: CASSLGLSSSSYNEQFF
j_gene: TRBJ1-1; abundance: .; v_gene: TRBV10-3; d_gene: .; CDR3nt: TGTGCCATCAGTCCTGGACAGAAGAACACTGAAGCTTTCTTT; CDR3aa: CAISPGQKNTEAFF
j_gene: TRBJ2-1; abundance: .; v_gene: TRBV29-1; d_gene: TRBD2; CDR3nt: TGCAGCGTGGCGACTAGCGGGATATACAATGAGCAGTTCTTC; CDR3aa: CSVATSGIYNEQFF
j_gene: TRBJ2-1; abundance: .; v_gene: TRBV18; d_gene: .; CDR3nt: TGTGCCAGCTCACCAGGAGTAAGACCGTACAATGAGCAGTTCTTC; CDR3aa: CASSPGVRPYNEQFF
j_gene: TRBJ1-1; abundance: .; v_gene: TRBV5-1; d_gene: TRBD1; CDR3nt: TGCGCCAGCAGCCCACGACAGGGAATAAACACTGAAGCTTTCTTT; CDR3aa: CASSPRQGINTEAFF
j_gene: TRBJ2-7; abundance: .; v_gene: TRBV15; d_gene: TRBD1; CDR3nt: TGTGCCACCAGCCCGGGACAGGCATCCTACGAGCAGTACTTC; CDR3aa: CATSPGQASYEQYF
j_gene: TRBJ1-1; abundance: few; v_gene: TRBV4-1; d_gene: TRBD1; CDR3nt: TGCGCCAGCAGCCAAGATCAGAGGGGGCTTGACACTGAAGCTTTCTTT; CDR3aa: CASSQDQRGLDTEAFF
j_gene: TRBJ2-7; abundance: .; v_gene: TRBV27; d_gene: TRBD1; CDR3nt: TGTGCCAGCAGTTTATCGGGACAGGGTCCTACCTCCTACGAGCAGTACTTC; CDR3aa: CASSLSGQGPTSYEQYF
j_gene: TRBJ2-3; abundance: .; v_gene: TRBV19; d_gene: TRBD2; CDR3nt: TGTGCCAGTGCTAGCGGGGGGGGAGCCAGCACAGATACGCAGTATTTT; CDR3aa: CASASGGGASTDTQYF
j_gene: TRBJ2-7; abundance: few; v_gene: TRBV5-4; d_gene: TRBD2; CDR3nt: TGTGCCAGCAGCTTCGTCGGCGGGGGGGAGTACGAGCAGTACTTC; CDR3aa: CASSFVGGGEYEQYF
j_gene: TRBJ2-7; abundance: .; v_gene: TRBV7-8; d_gene: .; CDR3nt: TGTGCCAGCAGCTCGGACAGCCTGTACGAGCAGTACTTC; CDR3aa: CASSSDSLYEQYF
j_gene: TRBJ2-2; abundance: .; v_gene: TRBV29-1; d_gene: TRBD1; CDR3nt: TGCAGCGTTGAGACGTATGGACAGGGGGCGGCCGGGGAGCTGTTTTTT; CDR3aa: CSVETYGQGAAGELFF
j_gene: TRBJ1-1; abundance: .; v_gene: TRBV6-5; d_gene: .; CDR3nt: TGTGCCAGCAGTTTCCGGGCTGAAGCTTTCTTT; CDR3aa: CASSFRAEAFF
j_gene: TRBJ2-5; abundance: .; v_gene: TRBV7-3; d_gene: TRBD2; CDR3nt: TGTGCCAGCAGCTCTAGCGGGGCCCAAGAGACCCAGTACTTC; CDR3aa: CASSSSGAQETQYF
j_gene: TRBJ2-3; abundance: .; v_gene: TRBV7-9; d_gene: .; CDR3nt: TGTGCCAGCAGCTTCGGGACAAGCAGCACAGATACGCAGTATTTT; CDR3aa: CASSFGTSSTDTQYF
j_gene: TRBJ2-1; abundance: .; v_gene: TRBV18; d_gene: TRBD1; CDR3nt: TGTGCCAGCTCACGACAGGGGGCCAGTGAGCAGTTCTTC; CDR3aa: CASSRQGASEQFF
j_gene: TRBJ2-2; abundance: .; v_gene: TRBV27; d_gene: TRBD2; CDR3nt: TGTGCCAGCCGGAAGGGGCTTAATCGACTAGCGGGGGAAACCGGGGAGCTGTTTTTT; CDR3aa: CASRKGLNRLAGETGELFF
j_gene: TRBJ1-1; abundance: .; v_gene: TRBV7-6; d_gene: .; CDR3nt: TGTGCCAGCAGCTTTCAGGTTAACACTGAAGCTTTCTTT; CDR3aa: CASSFQVNTEAFF
j_gene: TRBJ2-3; abundance: once; v_gene: TRBV13; d_gene: .; CDR3nt: TGTGCCAGCAGCTTCTGGGGGGCAGATACGCAGTATTTT; CDR3aa: CASSFWGADTQYF
j_gene: TRBJ1-1; abundance: .; v_gene: TRBV27; d_gene: .; CDR3nt: TGTGCCAGCAGTTTCATCCCCGGGGTTTCTGAAGCTTTCTTT; CDR3aa: CASSFIPGVSEAFF
j_gene: TRBJ1-5; abundance: once; v_gene: TRBV2; d_gene: .; CDR3nt: TGTGCCAGCAGCCAGGGTAGCGGTCAGCCCCAGCATTTT; CDR3aa: CASSQGSGQPQHF
j_gene: TRBJ1-2; abundance: few; v_gene: TRBV6-5; d_gene: .; CDR3nt: TGTGCCAGCAGTTACTCGGAATCAGGGGATGGCTACACCTTC; CDR3aa: CASSYSESGDGYTF
j_gene: TRBJ1-2; abundance: .; v_gene: TRBV29-1; d_gene: TRBD1; CDR3nt: TGCAGCGTCGATGTCCCGGGACAGGGTGCCTATGGCTACACCTTC; CDR3aa: CSVDVPGQGAYGYTF
j_gene: TRBJ2-1; abundance: .; v_gene: TRBV27; d_gene: TRBD1; CDR3nt: TGTGCCAGCGGGGGCCCGGGACAGGGGGTCAATGAGCAGTTCTTC; CDR3aa: CASGGPGQGVNEQFF
j_gene: TRBJ2-5; abundance: .; v_gene: TRBV5-1; d_gene: .; CDR3nt: TGCGCCAGCAGCTTCAGGGTACAAGAGACCCAGTACTTC; CDR3aa: CASSFRVQETQYF
j_gene: TRBJ2-1; abundance: .; v_gene: TRBV6-5; d_gene: TRBD1; CDR3nt: TGTGCCAGCAGTTACTCACCGACAGGGGTCGATGAGCAGTTCTTC; CDR3aa: CASSYSPTGVDEQFF
j_gene: TRBJ2-1; abundance: .; v_gene: TRBV11-2; d_gene: .; CDR3nt: TGTGCCAGCAGCCCCGCGGGGGCGAGCTCCTACAATGAGCAGTTCTTC; CDR3aa: CASSPAGASSYNEQFF
j_gene: TRBJ2-5; abundance: .; v_gene: TRBV11-3; d_gene: .; CDR3nt: TGTGCCAGCAGCCCTGGAGACTACCAAGAGACCCAGTACTTC; CDR3aa: CASSPGDYQETQYF